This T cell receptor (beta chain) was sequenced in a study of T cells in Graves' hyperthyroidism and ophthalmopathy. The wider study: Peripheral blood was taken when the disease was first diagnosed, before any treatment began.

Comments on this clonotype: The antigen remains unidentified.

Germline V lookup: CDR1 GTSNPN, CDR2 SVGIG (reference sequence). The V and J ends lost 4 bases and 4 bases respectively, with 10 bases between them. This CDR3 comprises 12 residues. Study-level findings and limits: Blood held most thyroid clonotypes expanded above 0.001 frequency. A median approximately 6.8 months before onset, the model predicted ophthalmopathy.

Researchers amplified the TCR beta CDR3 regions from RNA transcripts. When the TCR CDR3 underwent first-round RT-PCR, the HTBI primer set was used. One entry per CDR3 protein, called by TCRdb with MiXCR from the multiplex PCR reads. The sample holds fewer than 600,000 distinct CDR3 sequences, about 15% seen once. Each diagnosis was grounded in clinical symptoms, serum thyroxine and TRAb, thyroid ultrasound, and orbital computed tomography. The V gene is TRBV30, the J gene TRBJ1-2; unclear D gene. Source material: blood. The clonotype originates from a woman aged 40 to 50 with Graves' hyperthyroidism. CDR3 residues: CAWTAGSYGYTF. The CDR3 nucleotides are TGTGCCTGGACTGCCGGATCCTATGGCTACACCTTC.